These T cell receptor beta chains were read from a single sample in a study of cytomegalovirus exposure and HLA in healthy donors. The assay was immunoSEQ multiplex PCR, and TCRdb's table has in-frame clones only and misses some. The sample has approximately 120,000 clones; 60% to 80% are singletons. The specimen was PBMCs. Source of these receptors: a middle-aged man in good health and CMV-seronegative. Both conserved end residues are trimmed from each CDR3.

>TRBJ2-1|TRBV7-9
ASSSSGQTYNEQF
>TRBJ2-2|TRBV21-1
ASKTGGAETGELF
>TRBJ1-1|TRBV19
ASKDRNTEAF
>TRBJ2-3|TRBV29-1
SVEDLLAGRGTDTQY
>TRBJ2-7|TRBV6-5
ASSEDRLAGIEQY
>TRBJ2-1|TRBV27
ASSFTGGFNEQF
>TRBJ1-1|TRBV5-1
ASSLLRQHGAEAF
>TRBJ2-2|TRBV7-6
ASSFESGRENGELF
>TRBJ2-2|TRBV11-2
ASSSIQLAGPTTGELF
>TRBJ2-6|TRBV10-3
AISEGHHSGANVLT
>TRBJ1-2|TRBV10-3
AISEGLIYGYT
>TRBJ2-7|TRBV6-1
ASSTTGVSSYEQY
>TRBJ1-2|TRBV7-9
ASSLAGTRYNYGYT
>TRBJ1-1|TRBV19
ASSGQYHTEAF
>TRBJ2-5|TRBV2
ASSVGPPAGTQY
>TRBJ2-7|TRBV7-9
ASSLSGTRGEQY
>TRBJ2-2|TRBV6-5
ASSYRGQDTGELF
>TRBJ2-1|TRBV11-2
ASSLGPGLPNNEQF
>TRBJ1-4|TRBV4-1
ASSQRIRSEYHEKLF
>TRBJ2-7|TRBV5-1
ASSLSLAGTYEQY
>TRBJ1-1|TRBV7-9
ASSSRERNTEAF
>TRBJ2-7|TRBV28
ASRSGTYEQY
>TRBJ2-3|TRBV6-1
ASSTGITADTQY
>TRBJ2-1|TRBV4-1
ASSQVNLVAYNEQF
>TRBJ2-7|TRBV6-1
ASSADRASDEQY
>TRBJ2-2|TRBV10-3
AISQRQGDTGELF
>TRBJ2-2|TRBV4-1
ASSQVEGAITGELF
>TRBJ2-1|TRBV5-1
ASSLKREMDEQF
>TRBJ2-3|TRBV29-1
SGLAGTDTQY